This is a list of T cell receptor beta chains from one sample in a study of blood T cell repertoires in COVID-19. Assay used: immunoSEQ multiplex PCR; TCRdb lists only in-frame clones, some missing. The sample lists hundreds of thousands of clones; less than 90% were seen once. The specimen sequenced was peripheral blood. All receptors derive from a woman aged 45-59 years with COVID-19, enrolled during active disease. The conserved cysteine and the conserved F or W are not part of the CDR3 here. Fields, in order: J gene, V gene, CDR3 length, CDR3 protein.

J: TRBJ1-1
V: TRBV7-3
length: 11
CDR3: ASSSGQSTEAF

J: TRBJ1-1
V: TRBV19
length: 11
CDR3: ASSPSADTEAF

J: TRBJ2-7
V: TRBV5-1
length: 13
CDR3: ASSFFTGGSYEQY

J: TRBJ2-7
V: TRBV7-8
length: 12
CDR3: ASSSTGLPYEQY

J: TRBJ2-7
V: TRBV6-1
length: 12
CDR3: ASSEGGLDYEQY

J: TRBJ2-3
V: TRBV11-3
length: 12
CDR3: ASSQGRERDTQY

J: TRBJ2-7
V: TRBV28
length: 13
CDR3: ASSLWTSTGHEQY

J: TRBJ1-1
V: TRBV12-2
length: 9
CDR3: ASRLWAGAF

J: TRBJ1-1
V: TRBV30
length: 9
CDR3: ACQGGTEAF

J: TRBJ1-6
V: TRBV5-1
length: 14
CDR3: ASSLVGTGINSPLH

J: TRBJ2-2
V: TRBV18
length: 10
CDR3: ASSPEAGELF

J: TRBJ2-2
V: TRBV12-5
length: 13
CDR3: ASCYGSLKGGELF

J: TRBJ1-1
V: TRBV2
length: 12
CDR3: ASTAIGGQAEAF

J: TRBJ1-6
V: TRBV7-6
length: 12
CDR3: ASSARDRDSPLH

J: TRBJ1-1
V: TRBV10-1
length: 13
CDR3: ASSPFGNRNTEAF

J: TRBJ1-2
V: TRBV6-5
length: 11
CDR3: ASSYSYSVGYT

J: TRBJ1-4
V: TRBV9
length: 12
CDR3: ASSPGITNEKLF

J: TRBJ2-3
V: TRBV3-1/TRBV3-2
length: 14
CDR3: ASSQGGTLWADTQY

J: TRBJ2-7
V: TRBV18
length: 13
CDR3: ASSPGGSLSYEQY

J: TRBJ1-1
V: TRBV19
length: 13
CDR3: ASSLRTVGNTEAF

J: TRBJ1-6
V: TRBV7-2
length: 12
CDR3: ASSLLGGEQPLH

J: TRBJ2-2
V: TRBV7-9
length: 12
CDR3: ASSRDSNTGELF

J: TRBJ2-7
V: TRBV6-6
length: 12
CDR3: ASVDSGVNYEQY

J: TRBJ1-2
V: TRBV6-5
length: 12
CDR3: ASTWTAKDYGYT

J: TRBJ1-5
V: TRBV2
length: 15
CDR3: ASSETSAAGETKPQH

J: TRBJ1-1
V: TRBV9
length: 11
CDR3: ASSVRQGGPAF

J: TRBJ1-1
V: TRBV27
length: 12
CDR3: ASSWSGGNTEAF

J: TRBJ2-1
V: TRBV5-1
length: 10
CDR3: ASTRAGNEQF

J: TRBJ1-1
V: TRBV28
length: 8
CDR3: ASEGSLAF

J: TRBJ1-2
V: TRBV3-1/TRBV3-2
length: 11
CDR3: ASSGGTWVGYT

J: TRBJ2-5
V: TRBV19
length: 12
CDR3: ASRPGTVQETQY

J: TRBJ2-5
V: TRBV19
length: 11
CDR3: ASRDRGKETQY

J: TRBJ1-5
V: TRBV6-1
length: 13
CDR3: ASSEIGGSNQPQH

J: TRBJ2-1
V: TRBV6-5
length: 12
CDR3: ASGAGTGNNEQF

J: TRBJ2-1
V: TRBV6-5
length: 12
CDR3: ASSRGPTYNEQF

J: TRBJ2-2
V: TRBV28
length: 14
CDR3: ASSSYRGENTGELF

J: TRBJ2-5
V: TRBV4-1
length: 15
CDR3: ASSQSGAWGGQETQY

J: TRBJ1-2
V: TRBV6-5
length: 12
CDR3: ASSYSMEGIGYT

J: TRBJ2-3
V: TRBV11-3
length: 12
CDR3: ASSPQASTDTQY

J: TRBJ1-2
V: TRBV7-9
length: 12
CDR3: ASSERGASLGYT

J: TRBJ1-5
V: TRBV4-2
length: 15
CDR3: ASSLDPAQGAIGPQH

J: TRBJ1-3
V: TRBV12-3/TRBV12-4
length: 9
CDR3: ASSLRGTIY

J: TRBJ1-1
V: TRBV7-3
length: 11
CDR3: ASSPQGNTEAF

J: TRBJ1-2
V: TRBV5-3
length: 14
CDR3: ARSKTGGAFNYGYT

J: TRBJ1-1
V: TRBV30
length: 10
CDR3: AWSSGNTEAF

J: TRBJ1-4
V: TRBV9
length: 13
CDR3: ASSGLGQTNEKLF

J: TRBJ1-1
V: TRBV9
length: 12
CDR3: ASSAQGGGTEAF

J: TRBJ1-1
V: TRBV13
length: 15
CDR3: ASSGIPLTGGRSSAF

J: TRBJ2-3
V: TRBV7-3
length: 13
CDR3: ASSLSGGVTDTQY

J: TRBJ1-1
V: TRBV18
length: 12
CDR3: ASSPPGMGQQAF

J: TRBJ2-3
V: TRBV28
length: 12
CDR3: ASSIPDSRDTQY

J: TRBJ2-3
V: TRBV11-2
length: 13
CDR3: ASSFRGSGTDTQY

J: TRBJ2-7
V: TRBV7-6
length: 13
CDR3: ASSSGQGVPFEQY

J: TRBJ2-2
V: TRBV11-2
length: 14
CDR3: ASLREGRGLTGELF